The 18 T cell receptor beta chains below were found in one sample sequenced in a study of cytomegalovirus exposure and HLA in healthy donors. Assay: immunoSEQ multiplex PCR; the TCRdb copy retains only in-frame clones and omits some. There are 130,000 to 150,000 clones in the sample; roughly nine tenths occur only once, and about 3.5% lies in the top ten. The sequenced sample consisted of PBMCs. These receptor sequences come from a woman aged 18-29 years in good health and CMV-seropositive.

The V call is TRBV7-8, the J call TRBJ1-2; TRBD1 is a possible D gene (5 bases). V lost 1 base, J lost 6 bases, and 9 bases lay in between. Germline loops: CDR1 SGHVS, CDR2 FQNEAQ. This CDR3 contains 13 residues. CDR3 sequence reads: CASSLVSGNGYTF. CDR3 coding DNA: TGTGCCAGCAGCTTAGTTTCAGGGAATGGCTACACCTTC.

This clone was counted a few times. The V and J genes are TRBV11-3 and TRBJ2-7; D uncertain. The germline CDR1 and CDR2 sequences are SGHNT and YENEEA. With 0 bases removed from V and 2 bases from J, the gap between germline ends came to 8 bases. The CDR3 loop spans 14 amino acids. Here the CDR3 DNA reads TGTGCCAGCAGCTTAGAGGGTGCGGCCTACGAGCAGTACTTC. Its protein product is CASSLEGAAYEQYF.

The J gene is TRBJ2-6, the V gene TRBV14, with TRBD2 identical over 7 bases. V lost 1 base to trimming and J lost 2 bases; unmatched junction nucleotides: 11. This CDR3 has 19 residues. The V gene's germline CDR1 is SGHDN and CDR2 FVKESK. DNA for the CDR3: TGTGCCAGCAGCCAAGGCCCAGAGAGTCGGGGGGCTGGGGCCAACGTCCTGACTTTC. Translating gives CASSQGPESRGAGANVLTF.

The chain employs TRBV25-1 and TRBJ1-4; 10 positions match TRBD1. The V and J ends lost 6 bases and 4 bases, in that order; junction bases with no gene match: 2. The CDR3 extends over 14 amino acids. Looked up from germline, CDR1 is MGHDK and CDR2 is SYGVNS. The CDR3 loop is CASRGDRGNEKLFF. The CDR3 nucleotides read TGTGCCAGCAGGGGGGACAGGGGTAATGAAAAACTGTTTTTT. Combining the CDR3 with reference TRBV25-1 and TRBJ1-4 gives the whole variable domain EADIYQTPRYLVIGTGKKITLECSQTMGHDKMYWYQQDPGMELHLIHYSYGVNSTEKGDLSSESTVSRIRTEHFPLTLESARPSHTSQYLCASRGDRGNEKLFFGSGTQLSVL.

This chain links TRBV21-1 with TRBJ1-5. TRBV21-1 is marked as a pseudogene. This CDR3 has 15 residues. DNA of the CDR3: TGTGCCAGCAGCAAGCCCCCGGGGGGGGGACAGCCCCAGCATTTT. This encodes CASSKPPGGGQPQHF.

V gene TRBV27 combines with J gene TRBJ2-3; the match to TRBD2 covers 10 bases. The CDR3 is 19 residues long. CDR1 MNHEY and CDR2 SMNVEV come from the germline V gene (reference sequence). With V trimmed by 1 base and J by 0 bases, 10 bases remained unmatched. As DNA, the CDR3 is TGTGCCAGCAGTTTATGGGGGCTAGCGGGAGAAGGGAGCACAGATACGCAGTATTTT. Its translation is CASSLWGLAGEGSTDTQYF.

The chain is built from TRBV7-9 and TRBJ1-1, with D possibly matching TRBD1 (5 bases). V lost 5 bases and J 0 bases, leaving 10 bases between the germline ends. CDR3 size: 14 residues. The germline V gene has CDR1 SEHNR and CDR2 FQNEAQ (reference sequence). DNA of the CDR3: TGTGCCAGCAGCCGGGGGGTCATGAACACTGAAGCTTTCTTT. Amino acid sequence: CASSRGVMNTEAFF.

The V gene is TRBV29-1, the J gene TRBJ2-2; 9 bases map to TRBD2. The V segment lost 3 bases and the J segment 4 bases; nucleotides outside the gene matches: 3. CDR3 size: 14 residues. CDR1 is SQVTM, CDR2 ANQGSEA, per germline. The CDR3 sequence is CSVDSGSGTGELFF. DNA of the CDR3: TGCAGCGTTGATAGCGGGAGCGGCACCGGGGAGCTGTTTTTT.

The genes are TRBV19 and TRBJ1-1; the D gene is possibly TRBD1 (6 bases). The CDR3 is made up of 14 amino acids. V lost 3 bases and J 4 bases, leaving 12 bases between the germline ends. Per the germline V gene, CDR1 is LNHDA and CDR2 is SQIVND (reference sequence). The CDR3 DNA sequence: TGTGCCAGTAGTATTCGGGGGGGCGTCACTGAAGCTTTCTTT. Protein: CASSIRGGVTEAFF. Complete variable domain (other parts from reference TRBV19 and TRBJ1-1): DGGITQSPKYLFRKEGQNVTLSCEQNLNHDAMYWYRQDPGQGLRLIYYSQIVNDFQKGDIAEGYSVSREKKESFPLTVTSAQKNPTAFYLCASSIRGGVTEAFFGQGTRLTVV.

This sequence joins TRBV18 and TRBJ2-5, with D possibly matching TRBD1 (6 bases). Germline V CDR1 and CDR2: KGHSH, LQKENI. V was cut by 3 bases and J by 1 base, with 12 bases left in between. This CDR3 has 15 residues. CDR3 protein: CASSPKQGSQETQYF. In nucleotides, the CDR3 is TGTGCCAGCTCACCCAAACAGGGATCCCAAGAGACCCAGTACTTC.

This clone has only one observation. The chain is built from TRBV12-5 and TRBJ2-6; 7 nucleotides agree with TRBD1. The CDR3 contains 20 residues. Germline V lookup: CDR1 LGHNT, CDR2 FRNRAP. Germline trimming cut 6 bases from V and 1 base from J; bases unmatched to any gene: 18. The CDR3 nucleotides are TGTGCTAGTGGCTTAATAACCGTACAGGGGTGGGCATCTGGGGCCAACGTCCTGACTTTC. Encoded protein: CASGLITVQGWASGANVLTF.

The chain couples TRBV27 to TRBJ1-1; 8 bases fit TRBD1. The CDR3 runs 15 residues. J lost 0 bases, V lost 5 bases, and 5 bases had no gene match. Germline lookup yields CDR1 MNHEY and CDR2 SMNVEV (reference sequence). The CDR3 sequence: CASSPMDRVNTEAFF. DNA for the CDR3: TGTGCCAGCAGTCCGATGGACAGGGTGAACACTGAAGCTTTCTTT.

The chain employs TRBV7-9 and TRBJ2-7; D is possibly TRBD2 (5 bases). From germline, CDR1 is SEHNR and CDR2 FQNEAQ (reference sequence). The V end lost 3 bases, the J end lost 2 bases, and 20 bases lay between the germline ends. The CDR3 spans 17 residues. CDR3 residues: CASSFDPPRGHTYEQYF. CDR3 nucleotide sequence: TGTGCCAGCAGCTTCGATCCCCCTCGAGGGCACACCTACGAGCAGTACTTC.

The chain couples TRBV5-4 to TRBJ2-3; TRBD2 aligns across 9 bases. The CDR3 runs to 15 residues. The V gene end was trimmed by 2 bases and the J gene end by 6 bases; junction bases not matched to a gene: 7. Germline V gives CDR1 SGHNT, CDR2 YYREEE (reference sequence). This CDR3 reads CASSLVSGSEDTQYF. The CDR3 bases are TGTGCCAGCAGCTTAGTTAGCGGGAGTGAGGATACGCAGTATTTT.

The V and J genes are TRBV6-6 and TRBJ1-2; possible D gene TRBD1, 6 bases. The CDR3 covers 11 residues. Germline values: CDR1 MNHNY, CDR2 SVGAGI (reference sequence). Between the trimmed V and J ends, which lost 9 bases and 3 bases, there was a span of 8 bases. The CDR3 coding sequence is TGTGCCAGTGCAGGGGACTATGGCTACACCTTC. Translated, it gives CASAGDYGYTF.

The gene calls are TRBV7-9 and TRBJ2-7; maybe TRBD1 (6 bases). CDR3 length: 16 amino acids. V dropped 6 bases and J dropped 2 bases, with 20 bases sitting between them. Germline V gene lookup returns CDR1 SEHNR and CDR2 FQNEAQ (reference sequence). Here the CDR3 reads CASRKTGTSKTYEQYF. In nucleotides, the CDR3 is TGTGCCAGCAGAAAAACCGGGACATCCAAAACCTACGAGCAGTACTTC.

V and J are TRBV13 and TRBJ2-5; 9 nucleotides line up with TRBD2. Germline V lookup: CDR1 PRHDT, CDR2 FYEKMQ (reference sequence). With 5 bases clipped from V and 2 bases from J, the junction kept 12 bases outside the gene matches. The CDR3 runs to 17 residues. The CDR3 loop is CASSNLRMAGGQETQYF. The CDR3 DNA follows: TGTGCCAGCAGCAATCTTCGGATGGCGGGAGGGCAAGAGACCCAGTACTTC.

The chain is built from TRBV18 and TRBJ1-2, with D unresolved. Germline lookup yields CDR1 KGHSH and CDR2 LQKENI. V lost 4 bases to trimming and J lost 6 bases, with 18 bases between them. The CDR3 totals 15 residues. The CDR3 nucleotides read TGTGCCAGCTCACAGAACAACCGGGGAGAACATGGCTACACCTTC. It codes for CASSQNNRGEHGYTF.